This section outlines one TCR beta chain sequence together with its context. The data were taken from a study of blood T cell repertoires in COVID-19. Looking at the study overall: The United States, Italy and Spain supplied acute and convalescent COVID-19 samples. T cells, B-cell-depleted T cells, or PBMCs provided the cDNA or gDNA that served as material.

This CDR3 is 13 amino acids long. The junction had 5 bases not matched to a gene; V was cut back by 8 bases and J by 2 bases. Germline CDR1 SGHDN, CDR2 FVKESK. In the original workflow: Using reference gene primer amplification, nucleated cell counts were estimated. Libraries were prepared by immunoSEQ multiplex PCR; TCRdb keeps only in-frame clonotypes and omits some of them. Clone size and the V and J calls come from that table; the DNA yielded D and trimming. The table has 150,000 to 200,000 clones, 75% to 90% seen once. The chain employs TRBV14 and TRBJ1-2, with 7 positions matching TRBD1. The sample was peripheral blood. The TCR comes from a man between 65 and 85 years old with active or convalescent COVID-19. In nucleotides, the CDR3 is TGTGCCAGCGCACCGGGACAGAACTATGGCTACACCTTC. Translation gives CASAPGQNYGYTF.